This entry concerns a single T cell receptor beta chain. The antigen is not known. TCRdb's table, derived via immunoSEQ multiplex PCR, lists solely in-frame clones and lacks some. The sample has approximately 26,000 clones; about four fifths are singletons. This sample stems from a study of OX40 agonist ivuxolimab in advanced cancers. Study information: Dose-escalation cases comprised hepatocellular carcinoma, melanoma, renal cell or head and neck cancer. People who had prior anti-PD-1, anti-PD-L1 or anti-CTLA-4 therapy could take part, and under 45% had some. Findings and limits, study-wide: The CD4+ and CD8+ T cells in the blood had expanded clonally by week 6 at 0.1 to 3.0 mg/kg.

This TCR was recovered from an adult with an advanced solid tumor such as melanoma, head and neck, liver or kidney cancer. This material consisted of CD4+ or CD8+ T cells sorted from blood, taken in a trial of the OX40 agonist ivuxolimab.

The CDR3 loop reads CASTPEGGGSPLHF. CDR3 in DNA: TGTGCCAGCACCCCGGAAGGGGGGGGGTCACCCCTCCACTTT. The V call is TRBV9, the J call TRBJ1-6; D is possibly TRBD1 (6 bases). The germline V and J ends were trimmed by 6 bases and 10 bases, with 17 bases remaining between them. The CDR3 covers 14 residues. The germline V gene has CDR1 SGDLS and CDR2 YYNGEE.